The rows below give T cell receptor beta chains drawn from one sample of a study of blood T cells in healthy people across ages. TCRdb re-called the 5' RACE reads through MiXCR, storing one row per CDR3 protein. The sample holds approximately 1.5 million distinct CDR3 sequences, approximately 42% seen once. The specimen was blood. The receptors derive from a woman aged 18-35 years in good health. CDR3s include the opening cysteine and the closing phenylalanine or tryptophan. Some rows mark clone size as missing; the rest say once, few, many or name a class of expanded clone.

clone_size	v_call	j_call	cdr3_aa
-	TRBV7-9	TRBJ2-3	CASSSDYTSTDTQYF
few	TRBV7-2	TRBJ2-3	CASSLSGFLTDTQYF
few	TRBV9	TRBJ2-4	CASSVGASGGQNIQYF
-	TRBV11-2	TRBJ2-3	CASSRVGRDTQYF
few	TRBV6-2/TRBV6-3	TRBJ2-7	CASSYTSASYEQYF
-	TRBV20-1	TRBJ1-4	CKTLVGEKLFF
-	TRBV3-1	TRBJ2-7	CASSQMRGTSYEQYF
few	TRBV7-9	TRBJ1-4	CASSLALNRDNEKLFF
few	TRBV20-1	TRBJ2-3	CSARDGRGPDTQYF
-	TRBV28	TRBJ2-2	CASINHENTGELFF
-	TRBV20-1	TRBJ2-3	CSGSRGRGPGTDTQYF
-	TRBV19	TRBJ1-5	CASSIADYSNQPQHF
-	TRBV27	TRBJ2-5	CASRTSGGGEQYF
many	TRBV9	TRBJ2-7	CASSRESSYEQYF
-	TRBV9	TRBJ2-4	CASSVGGGSGQYF
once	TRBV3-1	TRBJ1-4	CASSQGILKHEKLFF
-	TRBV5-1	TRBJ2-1	CASSLEPTSGGHNEQFF
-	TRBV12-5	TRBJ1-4	CASGSGSVLGEKLFF
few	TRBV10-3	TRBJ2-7	CAISEFIAGRGEQYF
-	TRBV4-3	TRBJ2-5	CASSQDAGTTGSNEQYF
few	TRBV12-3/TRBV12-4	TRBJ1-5	CASCRGVWNQPQHF
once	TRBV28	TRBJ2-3	CVSSRVTDTQYF
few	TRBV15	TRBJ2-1	CATEDTIDYNEQFF
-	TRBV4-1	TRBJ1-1	CASSQGAGDTEAFF
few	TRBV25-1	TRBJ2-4	CASRPDRENIQYF
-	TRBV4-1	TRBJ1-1	CASSRYQGNTEAFF
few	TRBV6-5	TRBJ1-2	CASSLQGRTYGYTF
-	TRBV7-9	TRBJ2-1	CASSHPHLGGMDYNEQFF
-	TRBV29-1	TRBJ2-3	CSVDGLETDTQYF
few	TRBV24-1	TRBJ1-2	CATSDLPSREGTYYGYTF
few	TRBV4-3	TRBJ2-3	CASSQVVVGGWVSDTQYF
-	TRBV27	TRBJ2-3	CASSLSGTSVTSTDTQYF
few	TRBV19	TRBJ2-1	CASSIAGGPYNEQFF
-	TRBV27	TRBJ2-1	CASSNADNEQFF
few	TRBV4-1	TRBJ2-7	CASSQWDRVYPYEQYF
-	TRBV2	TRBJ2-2	CASNQGLAETGELFF
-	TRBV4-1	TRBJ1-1	CASSQGTGETMNTEVFF
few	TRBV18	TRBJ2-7	CASSSLETYEQYF
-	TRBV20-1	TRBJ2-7	CSAMGQNYEQYF
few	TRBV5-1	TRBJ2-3	CASSYSRVTDTQYF
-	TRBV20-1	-	CSAITSGYEQYF
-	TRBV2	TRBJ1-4	CASKSDYEELFF
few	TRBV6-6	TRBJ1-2	CASSYQGSYGYTF
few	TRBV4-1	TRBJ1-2	CASSQAVDTAYGYTF
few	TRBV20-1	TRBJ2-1	CSARDYGGRNNEQFF
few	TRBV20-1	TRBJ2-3	CSAREWDTSTDTQYF
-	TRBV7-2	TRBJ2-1	CASSLVGRSPGDEQFF
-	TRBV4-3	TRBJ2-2	CASSHPRMGAITGELFF
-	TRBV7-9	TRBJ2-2	CASSPSPGLAGATNTGELFF
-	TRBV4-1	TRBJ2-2	CASSQAMSSGELFF
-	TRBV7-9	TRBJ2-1	CASSGWDSIIEQFF
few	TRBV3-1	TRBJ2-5	CASSQGGLAGYWQETQYF
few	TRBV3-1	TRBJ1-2	CASSQSDSGYTF
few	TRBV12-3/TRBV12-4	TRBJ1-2	CASSLGTGGASYGYTF
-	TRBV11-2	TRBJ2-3	CASSLVVAHRTDTQYF